The 25 T cell receptor beta chains reported below all come from one sample, sequenced in a study of human versus mouse CDR3 diversity and MHC coevolution. Sequencing was performed with immunoSEQ multiplex PCR; in TCRdb, only in-frame clones are kept and a portion is missing. The sample has about 60,000 clones; approximately 94% are singletons. Material: naive CD4+ T cells from blood. Subset noted: CD45RO-negative CD62L-positive naive CD4 T cells. The receptors shown here come from a person between 55 and 69 years old in good health.

This chain joins TRBV30 and TRBJ2-1; weak D call: TRBD2 (6 bases). V lost 5 bases to trimming and J lost 7 bases, with 9 bases between them. The germline CDR1 and CDR2 sequences are GTSNPN and SVGIG (reference sequence). The CDR3 loop spans 11 amino acids. CDR3: CAWREYNEQFF. The CDR3 nucleotides read TGTGCCTGGCGGGAGTATAATGAGCAGTTCTTC.

The rearrangement links TRBV11-2 to TRBJ2-7; tentatively, D is TRBD2 (6 bases). CDR3 length: 12 residues. Trimming left V 5 bases short and J 6 bases short, with 11 bases between. Germline assignment: CDR1 SGHAT and CDR2 FQNNGV. Here the CDR3 DNA reads TGTGCCAGCAGCCCACTAGCTCGCGAGCAGTACTTC. Protein sequence: CASSPLAREQYF.

Details on this clone: Mismatch with germline at one junction end may stem from a read error. The J gene is TRBJ2-1, the V gene TRBV18, with TRBD2 as a possible D gene (5 bases). CDR1 and CDR2 (germline): KGHSH, LQKENI. CDR3 length equals 12 residues. CDR3 bases: TGTGCCGGCTCACCTTCCCGAGGGGAGCAGTTCTTC. Encoded protein: CAGSPSRGEQFF.

The chain links TRBV2 to TRBJ2-3; D ambiguous. V shed 5 bases and J shed 0 bases, with 12 bases lying between them. CDR1 and CDR2 (germline): SNHLY, FYNNEI. This CDR3 contains 15 residues. The CDR3 DNA reads TGTGCCAGCAGTACGGAGCCCACTAGCACAGATACGCAGTATTTT. This encodes CASSTEPTSTDTQYF.

The V call is TRBV30, the J call TRBJ2-3, with a weak D call TRBD1 (6 bases). Trimming removed 4 bases at V and 2 bases at J, with 13 bases between. The CDR3 runs to 14 residues. Germline CDR1 GTSNPN, CDR2 SVGIG (reference sequence). CDR3 sequence (DNA): TGTGCCTGGACCAGACAGGCTTTCACAGATACGCAGTATTTT. It codes for CAWTRQAFTDTQYF.

The J gene is TRBJ2-7, the V gene TRBV25-1; 11 bases align to TRBD1. The V and J ends lost 4 bases and 2 bases, in that order; junction bases with no gene match: 7. CDR3 length: 16 residues. Germline values: CDR1 MGHDK, CDR2 SYGVNS. The DNA of the CDR3 is TGTGCCAGCAGTGCGTCTCCGGGACAGGGGGCCTACGAGCAGTACTTC. Translated: CASSASPGQGAYEQYF.

The chain couples TRBV5-1 to TRBJ2-3, with D perhaps matching TRBD2 (5 bases). CDR1 SGHRS and CDR2 YFSETQ come from the germline V gene. The length of the CDR3 is 15 residues. V lost 3 bases and J lost 1, with 12 bases in between. The CDR3 sequence: CASSSTRQGTDTQYF. The CDR3 coding sequence is TGCGCCAGCAGCTCAACTAGGCAGGGCACAGATACGCAGTATTTT.

The V call is TRBV5-8, the J call TRBJ1-5; D might be TRBD1 (6 bases). Trimming removed 2 bases at V and 1 base at J, with 19 bases between. In germline, CDR1 is SGHTS, CDR2 YDEGEE. This CDR3 has 18 residues. The CDR3 here is CASSFARGIGWSNQPQHF. The CDR3, as DNA: TGTGCCAGCAGCTTTGCCAGGGGAATAGGTTGGAGCAATCAGCCCCAGCATTTT.

The chain combines TRBV7-9 with TRBJ1-3; D call uncertain. Trimming shortened V by 4 bases and J by 8 bases, and 9 bases separated the two germline ends. Germline assignment: CDR1 SEHNR and CDR2 FQNEAQ (reference sequence). This CDR3 has 12 residues. In DNA, the CDR3 is TGTGCCAGCAGCTCCTCTCCTTACACCATATATTTT. Encoded protein: CASSSSPYTIYF. Full variable domain (remainder filled in from reference TRBV7-9 and TRBJ1-3): DTGVSQNPRHKITKRGQNVTFRCDPISEHNRLYWYRQTLGQGPEFLTYFQNEAQLEKSRLLSDRFSAERPKGSFSTLEIQRTEQGDSAMYLCASSSSPYTIYFGEGSWLTVV.

In its sample, this clone was seen once. The chain uses TRBV29-1 and TRBJ1-2; D remains unclear. Per the germline V gene, CDR1 is SQVTM and CDR2 is ANQGSEA. This CDR3 spans 14 amino acids. V lost 7 bases to trimming and J lost 7 bases, with 22 bases between them. CDR3 sequence: CSAEPPPGWRGYTF. The CDR3 DNA is TGCAGCGCCGAGCCCCCCCCGGGATGGCGTGGCTACACCTTC. The full variable domain, completed using reference TRBV29-1 and TRBJ1-2, is SAVISQKPSRDICQRGTSLTIQCQVDSQVTMMFWYRQQPGQSLTLIATANQGSEATYESGFVIDKFPISRPNLTFSTLTVSNMSPEDSSIYLCSAEPPPGWRGYTFGSGTRLTVV.

V usage is TRBV6-5 and J usage is TRBJ2-5; TRBD1 might be the D (6 bases). This CDR3 contains 15 residues. Germline values: CDR1 MNHEY, CDR2 SVGAGI. V was pared by 5 bases and J by 1 base, with 14 bases between. In DNA form, the CDR3 reads TGTGCCAGCAGTCCAACCAGGGGATTCCAAGAGACCCAGTACTTC. As protein: CASSPTRGFQETQYF.

This clone was recorded only once. The rearrangement links TRBV30 to TRBJ2-2, with D unclear. This CDR3 comprises 16 residues. The V gene lost 2 bases and the J gene lost 0 bases, with 13 bases spanning the gap. Germline values: CDR1 GTSNPN, CDR2 SVGIG (reference sequence). The CDR3 DNA reads as TGTGCCTGGAGTACTATTCCCATAGCGAACACCGGGGAGCTGTTTTTT. It encodes CAWSTIPIANTGELFF. Full variable domain (remainder filled in from reference TRBV30 and TRBJ2-2): SQTIHQWPATLVQPVGSPLSLECTVEGTSNPNLYWYRQAAGRGLQLLFYSVGIGQISSEVPQNLSASRPQDRQFILSSKKLLLSDSGFYLCAWSTIPIANTGELFFGEGSRLTVL.

The V and J genes are TRBV19 and TRBJ1-2, with D tentatively TRBD1 (6 bases). The germline V gene has CDR1 LNHDA and CDR2 SQIVND (reference sequence). CDR3 length: 13 amino acids. The germline V and J ends were trimmed by 3 bases and 4 bases, with 9 bases remaining between them. Written as DNA, the CDR3 is TGTGCCAGTAGTATCGACAGGAGCTATGGCTACACCTTC. This encodes CASSIDRSYGYTF.

The chain is built from TRBV19 and TRBJ1-1; TRBD1 might be the D (5 bases). The CDR3 extends over 12 amino acids. Germline V CDR1 and CDR2: LNHDA, SQIVND (reference sequence). The germline V and J ends were trimmed by 7 bases and 6 bases, with 12 bases remaining between them. CDR3 DNA sequence: TGTGCCAGTACAGGGCCAGGCCCTGAAGCTTTCTTT. Its protein is CASTGPGPEAFF.

The chain recombines TRBV19 with TRBJ2-7; 9 bases align to TRBD1. V was pared by 4 bases and J by 6 bases, with 7 bases of the junction left unmatched. Germline V gene data show CDR1 as LNHDA and CDR2 as SQIVND (reference sequence). The CDR3 sequence is 14 residues long. This CDR3 is CASSNGQGRVEQYF. CDR3 nucleotide sequence: TGTGCCAGTAGTAACGGACAGGGGCGGGTCGAGCAGTACTTC.

This chain connects TRBV5-1 to TRBJ2-7, with D possibly matching TRBD1 (6 bases). The germline V gene has CDR1 SGHRS and CDR2 YFSETQ. The CDR3 is made up of 17 amino acids. V lost 0 bases and J 3 bases, leaving 19 bases between the germline ends. The CDR3 is CASSLGAPGRGGYEQYF. Here the CDR3 DNA reads TGCGCCAGCAGCTTGGGAGCTCCGGGCAGGGGTGGCTACGAGCAGTACTTC.

The chain employs TRBV30 and TRBJ2-5; D call uncertain. V was clipped by 3 bases and J by 2 bases, with 16 bases between them. The germline CDR1 and CDR2 sequences are GTSNPN and SVGIG (reference sequence). The CDR3 sequence is 15 residues long. The CDR3 here is CAWSEHRTEQETQYF. CDR3 bases: TGTGCCTGGAGCGAACACCGTACAGAACAAGAGACCCAGTACTTC.

The rearrangement links TRBV2 to TRBJ2-5; D gene unclear. V was clipped by 6 bases and J by 1 base, with 12 bases between them. The CDR3 has 14 residues. Looked up from germline, CDR1 is SNHLY and CDR2 is FYNNEI. This CDR3 reads CASRYDKLQETQYF. CDR3 bases: TGTGCCAGCAGATACGACAAACTCCAAGAGACCCAGTACTTC.

The chain joins TRBV27 to TRBJ1-3, with a tentative D call TRBD1 (6 bases). Germline lookup yields CDR1 MNHEY and CDR2 SMNVEV (reference sequence). Trimming removed 7 bases from V and 0 bases from J, with 10 bases in between. This CDR3 has 14 amino acids. Here the CDR3 reads CASTGQNSGNTIYF. CDR3 bases: TGTGCCAGCACCGGACAGAACTCTGGAAACACCATATATTTT.

The CDR3: CASSEPLANVLTF. In DNA form, the CDR3 reads TGTGCCAGCAGCGAGCCCCTCGCCAACGTCCTGACTTTC. V and J are TRBV9 and TRBJ2-6; D ambiguous. V lost 3 bases to trimming and J lost 7 bases, with 8 bases between them. The CDR3 totals 13 residues. Germline V lookup: CDR1 SGDLS, CDR2 YYNGEE.

The chain combines TRBV18 with TRBJ2-5, with 10 bases lining up with TRBD2. The germline V gene encodes CDR1 KGHSH and CDR2 LQKENI. CDR3 length equals 15 residues. The trim removed 6 bases at V and 5 bases at J, leaving 9 bases unmatched. The CDR3 DNA sequence: TGTGCCAGCTCCCCTCTAGCGGGAGAGGGGGAGACCCAGTACTTC. This encodes CASSPLAGEGETQYF.

This chain links TRBV5-4 with TRBJ2-2; 7 nucleotides match TRBD1. There are 17 residues in the CDR3. Germline loops: CDR1 SGHNT, CDR2 YYREEE (reference sequence). Germline trimming cut 4 bases from V and 1 base from J; bases unmatched to any gene: 10. The CDR3 sequence: CASSQGGNRGNTGELFF. The CDR3, as DNA: TGTGCCAGCAGCCAGGGTGGCAACAGGGGGAACACCGGGGAGCTGTTTTTT.

This chain connects TRBV28 to TRBJ1-5; D is unresolved. The CDR3 length is 12 residues. Trimming took off 3 bases at V and 7 bases at J, with 7 bases between the two ends. The germline CDR1 and CDR2 sequences are MDHEN and SYDVKM. CDR3 amino acids: CASSFIGQPQHF. As DNA, the CDR3 is TGTGCCAGCAGTTTCATCGGGCAGCCCCAGCATTTT.

The chain is built from TRBV30 and TRBJ2-7; 8 bases map to TRBD2. After removal of 4 bases from V and 2 bases from J, the junction contained 4 bases not matched to a gene. CDR3 length equals 13 residues. Germline assignment: CDR1 GTSNPN and CDR2 SVGIG (reference sequence). The CDR3 region is CAWMRGATYEQYF. DNA for the CDR3: TGTGCCTGGATGCGGGGGGCCACCTACGAGCAGTACTTC.

V is TRBV9 and J is TRBJ2-3; 7 bases align to TRBD2. Germline CDR1 reads SGDLS; CDR2 reads YYNGEE. Trimming took 4 bases from V and 1 from J; bases not matched to a gene: 6. There are 15 residues in the CDR3. The CDR3 DNA follows: TGTGCCAGCAGCATACAGGCGGGGGGCACAGATACGCAGTATTTT. It yields the protein CASSIQAGGTDTQYF.